The rows below give T cell receptor beta chains drawn from one sample of a study of control samples from healthy donors and cancer patients. Assay: immunoSEQ multiplex PCR; the TCRdb copy retains only in-frame clones and omits some. The data contain tens of thousands of clones, about 87% of them singletons. Sequencing was done on a sample of PBMCs. The receptors were gathered from a woman in her fifties or sixties with head and neck cancer. Both conserved end residues are part of each CDR3. Each record gives: D gene, J gene, V gene, CDR3 DNA, CDR3 protein. A D gene is named only where the DNA matches it firmly.

>-|TRBJ1-1|TRBV3-1/TRBV3-2
TGTGCCAGCCGACACGGAGGTAGCGAAGCTTTCTTT
CASRHGGSEAFF
>-|TRBJ2-4|TRBV19
TGTGCCAGTACTCCTAGGGGGGGCTACATTCAGTACTTC
CASTPRGGYIQYF
>TRBD1|TRBJ2-5|TRBV28
TGTGCCAGCAGTTTCAGGGGGCGATCTGGTGTAGAGACCCAGTACTTC
CASSFRGRSGVETQYF
>-|TRBJ1-5|TRBV28
TGTGCCAGCAGTCCCTCACTCCGGACTGGCTTAAATCAGCCCCAGCATTTT
CASSPSLRTGLNQPQHF
>TRBD1|TRBJ2-7|TRBV9
TGTGCCAGCAGCAGTGGGACAGGGTTTCTTTACGAGCAGTACTTC
CASSSGTGFLYEQYF
>TRBD1|TRBJ1-1|TRBV2
TGTGCCAGCAGGACACTTAGACAGGGAGAGGCTTTCTTT
CASRTLRQGEAFF
>-|TRBJ2-3|TRBV2
TGTGCCAGCAATTCGGGCACTAGCACAGATACGCAGTATTTT
CASNSGTSTDTQYF
>TRBD1|TRBJ2-7|TRBV7-2
TGTGCCAGCAGCCCCCGAAGACCCGGGACAGGTATTTCCTACGAGCAGTACTTC
CASSPRRPGTGISYEQYF
>TRBD1|TRBJ2-3|TRBV6-4
TGTGCCAGCAGTGACGAGTCAGGGGGCGCAGATACGCAGTATTTT
CASSDESGGADTQYF
>-|TRBJ1-2|TRBV11-1
TGTGCCAGCAGCCCCGAGTCCTATGGAGGCTACACCTTC
CASSPESYGGYTF